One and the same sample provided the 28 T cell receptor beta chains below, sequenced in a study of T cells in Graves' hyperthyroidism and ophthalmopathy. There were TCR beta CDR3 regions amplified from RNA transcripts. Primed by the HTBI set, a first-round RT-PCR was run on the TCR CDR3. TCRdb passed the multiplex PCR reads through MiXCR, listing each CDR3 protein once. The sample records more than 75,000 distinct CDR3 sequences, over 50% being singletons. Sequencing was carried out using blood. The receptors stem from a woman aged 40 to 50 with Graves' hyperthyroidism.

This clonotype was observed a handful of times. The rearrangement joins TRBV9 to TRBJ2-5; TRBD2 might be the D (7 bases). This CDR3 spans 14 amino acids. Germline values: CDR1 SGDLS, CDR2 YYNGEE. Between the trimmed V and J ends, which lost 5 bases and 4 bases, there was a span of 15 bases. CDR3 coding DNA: TGTGCCAGCAGTATACAGGGCGGGAGAGAGACCCAGTACTTC. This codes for CASSIQGGRETQYF.

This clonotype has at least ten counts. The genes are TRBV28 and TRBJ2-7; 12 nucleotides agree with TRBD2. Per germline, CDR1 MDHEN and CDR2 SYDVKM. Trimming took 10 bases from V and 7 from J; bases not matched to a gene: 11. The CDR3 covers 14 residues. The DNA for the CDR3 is TGTGCCACCATTTCTAGCGGGAGGGCCAGAGAGCAGTACTTC. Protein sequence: CATISSGRAREQYF.

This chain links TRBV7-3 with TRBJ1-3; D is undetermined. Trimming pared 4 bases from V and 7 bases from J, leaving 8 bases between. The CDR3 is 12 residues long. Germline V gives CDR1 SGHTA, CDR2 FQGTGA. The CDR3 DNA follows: TGTGCCAGCAGCTCCCAGGTGAACACCATATATTTT. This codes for CASSSQVNTIYF.

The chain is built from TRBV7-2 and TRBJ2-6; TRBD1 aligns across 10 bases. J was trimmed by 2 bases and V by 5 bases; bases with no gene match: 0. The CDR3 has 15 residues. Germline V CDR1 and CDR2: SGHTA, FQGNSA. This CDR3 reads CASSGTGAGANVLTF. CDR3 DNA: TGTGCCAGCAGCGGGACAGGGGCTGGGGCCAACGTCCTGACTTTC.

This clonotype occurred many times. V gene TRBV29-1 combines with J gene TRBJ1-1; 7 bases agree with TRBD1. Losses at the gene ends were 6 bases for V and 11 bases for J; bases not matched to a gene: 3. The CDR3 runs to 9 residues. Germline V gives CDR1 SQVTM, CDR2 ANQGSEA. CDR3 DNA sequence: TGCAGCGTCATACAGGGGGCTTTCTTT. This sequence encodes CSVIQGAFF.

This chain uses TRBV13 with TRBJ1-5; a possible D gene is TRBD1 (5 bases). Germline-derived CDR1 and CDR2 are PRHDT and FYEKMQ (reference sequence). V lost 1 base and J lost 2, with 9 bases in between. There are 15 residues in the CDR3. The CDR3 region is CASSLAGPGNQPQHF. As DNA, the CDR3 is TGTGCCAGCAGCTTAGCAGGGCCTGGCAATCAGCCCCAGCATTTT. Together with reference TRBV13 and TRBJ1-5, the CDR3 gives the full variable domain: AAGVIQSPRHLIKEKRETATLKCYPIPRHDTVYWYQQGPGQDPQFLISFYEKMQSDKGSIPDRFSAQQFSDYHSELNMSSLELGDSALYFCASSLAGPGNQPQHFGDGTRLSIL.

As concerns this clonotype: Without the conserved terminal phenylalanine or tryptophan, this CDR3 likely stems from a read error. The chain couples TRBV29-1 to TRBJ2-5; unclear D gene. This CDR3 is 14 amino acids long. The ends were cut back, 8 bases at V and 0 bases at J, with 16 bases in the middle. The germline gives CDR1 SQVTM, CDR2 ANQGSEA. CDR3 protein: CSQSLTGHQETQYL. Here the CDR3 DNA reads TGCAGCCAATCATTAACGGGCCACCAAGAGACCCAGTACCTC.

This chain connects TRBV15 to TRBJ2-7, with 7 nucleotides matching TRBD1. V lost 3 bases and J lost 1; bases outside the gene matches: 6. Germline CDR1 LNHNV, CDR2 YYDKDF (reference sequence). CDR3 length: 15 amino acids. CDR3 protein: CATSSPQGQSYEQYF. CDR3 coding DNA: TGTGCCACCAGCAGTCCTCAGGGACAGTCCTACGAGCAGTACTTC. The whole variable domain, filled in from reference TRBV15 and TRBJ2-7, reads DAMVIQNPRYQVTQFGKPVTLSCSQTLNHNVMYWYQQKSSQAPKLLFHYYDKDFNNEADTPDNFQSRRPNTSFCFLDIRSPGLGDTAMYLCATSSPQGQSYEQYFGPGTRLTVT.

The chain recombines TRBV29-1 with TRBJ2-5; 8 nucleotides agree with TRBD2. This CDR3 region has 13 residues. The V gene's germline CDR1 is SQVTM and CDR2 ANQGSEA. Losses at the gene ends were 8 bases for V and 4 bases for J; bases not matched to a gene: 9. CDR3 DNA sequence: TGCAGCACACAGCGGGAGCTGAGAGAGACCCAGTACTTC. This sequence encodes CSTQRELRETQYF.

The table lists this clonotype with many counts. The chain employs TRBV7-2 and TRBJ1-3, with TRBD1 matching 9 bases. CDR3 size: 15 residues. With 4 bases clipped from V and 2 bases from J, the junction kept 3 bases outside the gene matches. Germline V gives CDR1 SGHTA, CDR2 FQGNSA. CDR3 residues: CASSSQGAPGNTIYF. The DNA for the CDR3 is TGTGCCAGCAGCTCACAGGGGGCGCCTGGAAACACCATATATTTT.

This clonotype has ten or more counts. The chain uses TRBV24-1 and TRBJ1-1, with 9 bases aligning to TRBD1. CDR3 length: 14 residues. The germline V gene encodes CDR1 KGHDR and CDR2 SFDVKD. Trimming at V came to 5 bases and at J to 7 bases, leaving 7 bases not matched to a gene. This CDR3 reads CATSAGTGKIEAFF. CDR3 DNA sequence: TGTGCCACCAGTGCCGGGACAGGGAAAATTGAAGCTTTCTTT.

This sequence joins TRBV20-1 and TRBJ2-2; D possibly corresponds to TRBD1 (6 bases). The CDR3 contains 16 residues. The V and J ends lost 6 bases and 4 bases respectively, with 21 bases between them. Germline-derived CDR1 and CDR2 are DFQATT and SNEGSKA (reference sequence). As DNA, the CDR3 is TGCAGTGCCTCAGGGAGTAACAGGGAAACCACCGGGGAGCTGTTTTTT. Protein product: CSASGSNRETTGELFF.

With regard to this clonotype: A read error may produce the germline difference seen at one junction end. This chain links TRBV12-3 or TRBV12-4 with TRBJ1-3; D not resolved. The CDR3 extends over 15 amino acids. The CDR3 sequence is CASRPRSSSGSTIYF. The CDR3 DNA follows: TGTGCCAGCAGACCCAGGAGTTCGTCTGGAAGCACCATATATTTT.

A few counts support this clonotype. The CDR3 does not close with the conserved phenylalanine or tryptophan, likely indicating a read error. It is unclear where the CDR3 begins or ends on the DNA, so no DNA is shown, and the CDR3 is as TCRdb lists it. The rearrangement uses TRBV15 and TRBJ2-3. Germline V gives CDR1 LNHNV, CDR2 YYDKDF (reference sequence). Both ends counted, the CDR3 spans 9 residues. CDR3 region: CATSRDSNY.

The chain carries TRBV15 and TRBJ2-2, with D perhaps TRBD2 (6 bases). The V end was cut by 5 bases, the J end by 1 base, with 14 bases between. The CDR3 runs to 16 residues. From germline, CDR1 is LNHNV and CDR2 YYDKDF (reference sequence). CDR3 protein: CATSLVGTGNTGELFF. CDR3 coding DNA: TGTGCCACCAGCTTGGTAGGGACTGGGAACACCGGGGAGCTGTTTTTT.

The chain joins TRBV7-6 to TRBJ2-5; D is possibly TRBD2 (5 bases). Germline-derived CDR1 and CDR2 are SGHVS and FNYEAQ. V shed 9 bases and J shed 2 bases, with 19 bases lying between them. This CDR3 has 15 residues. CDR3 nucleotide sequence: TGTGCCAGTCGAGGCGCGGGTAACAGTCAAGAGACCCAGTACTTC. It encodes CASRGAGNSQETQYF.

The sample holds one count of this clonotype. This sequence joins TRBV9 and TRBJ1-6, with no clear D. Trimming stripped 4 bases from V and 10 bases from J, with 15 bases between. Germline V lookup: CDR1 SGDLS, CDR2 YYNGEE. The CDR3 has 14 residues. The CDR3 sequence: CASSSDDGSSPLHF. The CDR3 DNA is TGTGCCAGCAGCTCAGACGACGGGAGCTCACCCCTCCACTTT.

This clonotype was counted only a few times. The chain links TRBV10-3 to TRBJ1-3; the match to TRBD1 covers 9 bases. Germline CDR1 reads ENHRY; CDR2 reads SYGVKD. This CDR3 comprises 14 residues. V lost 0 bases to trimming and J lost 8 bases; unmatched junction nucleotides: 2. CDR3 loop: CAISESRDRDTIYF. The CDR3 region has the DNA TGTGCCATCAGTGAGTCGAGGGACAGGGACACCATATATTTT.

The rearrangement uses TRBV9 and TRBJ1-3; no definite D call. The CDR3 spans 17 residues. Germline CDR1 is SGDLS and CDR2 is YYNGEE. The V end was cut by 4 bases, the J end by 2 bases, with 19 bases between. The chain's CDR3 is CASSQVGQPTAGNTIYF. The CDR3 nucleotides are TGTGCCAGCAGCCAAGTAGGCCAGCCAACTGCTGGAAACACCATATATTTT. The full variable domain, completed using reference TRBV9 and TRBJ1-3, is DSGVTQTPKHLITATGQRVTLRCSPRSGDLSVYWYQQSLDQGLQFLIQYYNGEERAKGNILERFSAQQFPDLHSELNLSSLELGDSALYFCASSQVGQPTAGNTIYFGEGSWLTVV.

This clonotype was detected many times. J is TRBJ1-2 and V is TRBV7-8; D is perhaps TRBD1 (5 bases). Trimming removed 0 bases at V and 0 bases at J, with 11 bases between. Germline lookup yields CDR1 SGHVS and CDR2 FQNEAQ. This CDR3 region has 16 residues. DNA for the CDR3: TGTGCCAGCAGCTTAGCTGGGGCCGGAGCTAACTATGGCTACACCTTC. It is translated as CASSLAGAGANYGYTF.

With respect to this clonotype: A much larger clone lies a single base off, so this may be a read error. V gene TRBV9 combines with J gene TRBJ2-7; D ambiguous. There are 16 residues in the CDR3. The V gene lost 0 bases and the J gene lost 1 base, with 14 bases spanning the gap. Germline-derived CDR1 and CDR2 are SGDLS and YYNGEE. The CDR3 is CASSVGPGSNSYEQYF. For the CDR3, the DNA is TGTGCCAGCAGCGTAGGTCCCGGATCAAATTCCTACGAGCAGTACTTC.

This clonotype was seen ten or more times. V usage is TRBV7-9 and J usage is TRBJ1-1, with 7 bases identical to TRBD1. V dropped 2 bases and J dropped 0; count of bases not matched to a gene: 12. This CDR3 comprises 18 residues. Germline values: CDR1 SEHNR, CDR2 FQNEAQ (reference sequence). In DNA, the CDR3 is TGTGCCAGCAGCTTACGAGACCCGGGACAGAATATGAACACTGAAGCTTTCTTT. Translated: CASSLRDPGQNMNTEAFF.

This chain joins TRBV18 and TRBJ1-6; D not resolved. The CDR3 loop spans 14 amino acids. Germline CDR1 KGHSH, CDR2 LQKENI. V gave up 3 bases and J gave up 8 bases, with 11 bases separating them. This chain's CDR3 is CASSPVSSDSPLHF. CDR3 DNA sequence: TGTGCCAGCTCACCCGTTTCCAGCGATTCACCCCTCCACTTT.

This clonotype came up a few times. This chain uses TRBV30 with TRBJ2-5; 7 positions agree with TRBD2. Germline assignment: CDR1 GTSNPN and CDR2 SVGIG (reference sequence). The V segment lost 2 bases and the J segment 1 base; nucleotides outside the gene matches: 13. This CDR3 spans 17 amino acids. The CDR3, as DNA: TGTGCCTGGAGTCCCGACCCGACTAGCAGGCGCCAAGAGACCCAGTACTTC. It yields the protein CAWSPDPTSRRQETQYF. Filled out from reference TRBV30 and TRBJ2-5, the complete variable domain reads SQTIHQWPATLVQPVGSPLSLECTVEGTSNPNLYWYRQAAGRGLQLLFYSVGIGQISSEVPQNLSASRPQDRQFILSSKKLLLSDSGFYLCAWSPDPTSRRQETQYFGPGTRLLVL.

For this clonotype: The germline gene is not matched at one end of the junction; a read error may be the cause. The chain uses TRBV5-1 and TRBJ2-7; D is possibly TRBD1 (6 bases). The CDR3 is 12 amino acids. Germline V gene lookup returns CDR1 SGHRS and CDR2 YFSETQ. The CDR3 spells CASSLTGPGHHF. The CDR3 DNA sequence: TGCGCCAGCAGCCTCACAGGCCCGGGACACCACTTC. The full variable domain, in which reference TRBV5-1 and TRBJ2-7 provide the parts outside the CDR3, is KAGVTQTPRYLIKTRGQQVTLSCSPISGHRSVSWYQQTPGQGLQFLFEYFSETQRNKGNFPGRFSGRQFSNSRSEMNVSTLELGDSALYLCASSLTGPGHHFGPGTRLTVT.

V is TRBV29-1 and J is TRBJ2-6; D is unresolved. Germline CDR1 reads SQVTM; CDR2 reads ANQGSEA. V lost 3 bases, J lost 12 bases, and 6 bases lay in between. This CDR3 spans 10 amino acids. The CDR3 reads CSVEVIVLTF. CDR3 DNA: TGCAGCGTTGAGGTCATCGTCCTGACTTTC.

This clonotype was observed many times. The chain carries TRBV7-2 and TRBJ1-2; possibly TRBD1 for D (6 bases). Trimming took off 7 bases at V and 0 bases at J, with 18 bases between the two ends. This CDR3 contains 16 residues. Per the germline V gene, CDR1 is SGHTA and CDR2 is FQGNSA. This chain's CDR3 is CASKPIDRTANYGYTF. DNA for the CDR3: TGTGCCAGCAAACCAATAGACAGGACCGCTAACTATGGCTACACCTTC.

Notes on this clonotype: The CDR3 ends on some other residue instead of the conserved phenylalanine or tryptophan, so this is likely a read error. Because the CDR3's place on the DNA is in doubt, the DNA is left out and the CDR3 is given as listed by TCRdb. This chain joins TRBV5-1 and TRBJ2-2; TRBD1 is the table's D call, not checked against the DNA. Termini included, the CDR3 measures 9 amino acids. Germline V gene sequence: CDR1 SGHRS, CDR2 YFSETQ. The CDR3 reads CASSPGQPS.